This entry features one T cell receptor (beta chain) sequence. Its binding antigen is unknown. No much larger clone exists at a distance of one base, and base qualities are not known. The sample has other DNA sequences that encode this CDR3 too. The data derive from a study of shared clonotypes between healthy human individuals (TCRdb year 2020). Context from the whole study: A few men and a couple of women, aged 18 to 49 years, made up the cohort. For each donor, three plates each were used for CD4 naive and CD4 memory, two plates were used for CD8 naive, and one plate was used for CD8 memory. Different laboratories and diverse techniques were used to prepare libraries and sequence TCR repertoires, to increase sequencing depth and limit assay-specific biases. To estimate repertoire size and how much clonotype sharing occurs between individuals, the study deeply sequenced the blood TCR repertoires of five healthy adults. Leukapheresis yielded between about 0.8 and 9.5 billion PBMCs per donor.

The donors were healthy, HIV-negative adults who had no recently reported acute infections or vaccinations. Every donor was a Caucasian adult living in Nashville, Tennessee, USA. CD4+ T cells were enriched by magnetic negative selection; naive cells were then positively selected on CD45RA, and the negative fraction formed the memory subset. After blood collection by leukapheresis, PBMCs were isolated using Ficoll-Histopaque density gradient centrifugation and then cryopreserved in the vapor phase of liquid nitrogen. Purity and quantity of every magnetically sorted T cell population were checked by analytical flow cytometry. From each sorted fraction, genomic DNA was isolated and quantified by UV absorbance on a Nanodrop 2000c. Overall study results and their limits: Higher generation probabilities were observed for clonotypes shared by all four sorted-subset donors than for non-shared clonotypes. Based on pairwise subsampling, the degree of clonotype sharing among donors was expected to be affected by sequencing depth. Because the study included a small number of donors, the genetic and exposure-history diversity represented was limited. Sampling was restricted to blood, and TCR repertoires in tissues likely differ from the TCR repertoires found in blood. Estimated clonotype richness was generally larger for naive than for memory subsets. Sharing across several donors was observed for around 5% of naive CD4, about 3.2% of naive CD8, over 2% of memory CD4, and less than 0.45% of memory CD8 clonotypes. Rarefaction of sorted-subset datasets indicated incomplete sequencing despite the large sequencing depth.

TCR CDR3 regions were amplified from genomic DNA by multiplex PCR using the deep immunoSEQ assay. Genomic DNA extracted from each cell subset was distributed evenly over all wells of several immunoSEQ 96-well plates, and each plate served as one replicate. For sorted subsets, roughly 200 ng genomic DNA, equal to about 30,000 T cell genomes, was loaded into each replicate PCR. Purified libraries were quantified with a Qubit 3.0 fluorometer, sized on a Bioanalyzer 2100, and re-quantified with the KAPA Library Quantification kit. A separate single-read 150-cycle Illumina NextSeq 550 flow cell was used to sequence each immunoSEQ 96-well plate. In the authors' own workflow: The immunoSEQ output contained only junctional sequences without quality scores, so filtering could not match that applied to full-length reads. To assign V/J genes and CDR3, sequences were annotated using PyIR, a Python wrapper for IgBLAST v1.9, with IMGT germline references. Reads were removed for weak V/J assignments (E-value above 1e-6), missing CDR3, stop codons, out-of-frame junctions, or ambiguous translated residues. V3J clonotypes were defined by identical inferred V gene, J gene, and CDR3 amino acid sequence. Percentage overlap between repertoires was computed as shared unique clonotypes divided by the size of the smaller repertoire. Richness of each repertoire was evaluated using RTK rarefaction, the Chao1 estimator, and Recon v2.1 estimates of unobserved clonotypes. For all TCRbeta clonotypes obtained by the gDNA method from a handful of donors, generation probabilities were computed with OLGA. TCRdb re-hosts the immuneACCESS table, in-frame sequences only. Its copies lack some clones; in the studies checked, an unresolved V gene accounts for under half of them, and the cause for the rest is not known. V and J calls and clone size follow that table, whereas D and trimming were derived from the DNA. This sample is represented by about 2 million clones; 95% of them were singletons. The ten largest clones take up more than 0.1% of the sample.

The germline V and J ends show losses of 2 bases and 3 bases respectively, and no gene match explains 2 bases of the junction. CDR1 and CDR2 are drawn from the germline V gene: KGHSH, LQKENI. Measured from the cysteine to the phenylalanine, the CDR3 is 15 residues long. Here the CDR3 DNA is all that survives: 45 bases in frame from base 1. The sequence joins TRBV18 to TRBJ2-7; 12 bases in the middle match TRBD2. Sequenced sample: naive CD4+ T cells sorted from blood. What this sample's cell subset or site label stands for: CD45RA+ positively selected. The receptor was derived from a man younger than 35 in good health. This receptor carries the CDR3 CASSPGTSGLYEQYF. The DNA reads as follows: TGTGCCAGCTCACCAGGGACTAGCGGGCTCTACGAGCAGTACTTC.